One sample yielded the 10 T cell receptor beta chains listed below, sequenced in a study of OX40 agonist ivuxolimab in advanced cancers. The method was the immunoSEQ multiplex PCR assay. Imported from immuneACCESS, the table was reduced by TCRdb to in-frame sequences with V and J called. These copies leave out some clones; in studies compared against another copy, an unresolved V gene accounts for under half, and the cause of the remainder is not known. The sample yields about 12,000 clones; about 81% were counted once. The top ten clonotypes cover roughly 13% of the sample. Sequencing used CD4+ or CD8+ T cells sorted from blood, obtained in a trial of the OX40 agonist ivuxolimab. These TCRs come from an adult with an advanced solid tumor such as melanoma, head and neck, liver or kidney cancer.

The gene calls are TRBV7-2 and TRBJ1-3; 7 bases line up with TRBD1. Germline V CDR1 and CDR2: SGHTA, FQGNSA. This CDR3 comprises 14 residues. Losses at the gene ends were 2 bases for V and 3 bases for J; bases not matched to a gene: 1. This chain's CDR3 is CASSLQGDGNTIYF. The DNA of the CDR3 is TGTGCCAGCAGCTTACAGGGGGATGGAAACACCATATATTTT.

This clone was picked up a small number of times. V and J are TRBV5-1 and TRBJ2-1; TRBD2 might be the D (5 bases). Germline lookup yields CDR1 SGHRS and CDR2 YFSETQ. There are 14 residues in the CDR3. V lost 0 bases and J 7 bases, leaving 11 bases between the germline ends. The CDR3 reads CASSLVAGGNEQFF. CDR3 DNA: TGCGCCAGCAGCTTGGTTGCGGGTGGGAATGAGCAGTTCTTC.

The V and J genes are TRBV28 and TRBJ2-2, with 7 bases identical to TRBD2. The V and J ends lost 6 bases and 3 bases, in that order; junction bases with no gene match: 7. CDR1 is MDHEN, CDR2 SYDVKM, per germline. The CDR3 extends over 15 amino acids. CDR3 loop: CASRTSGGDTGELFF. The CDR3 DNA reads TGTGCCAGCAGGACCAGTGGGGGGGACACCGGGGAGCTGTTTTTT.

The chain uses TRBV5-4 and TRBJ2-3, with a weak D call TRBD1 (6 bases). V lost 9 bases to trimming and J lost 3 bases, with 14 bases between them. This CDR3 comprises 13 residues. The germline gives CDR1 SGHNT, CDR2 YYREEE (reference sequence). The CDR3, as DNA: TGTGCCACCAGAAGAGGGGGAACAGATACGCAGTATTTT. It specifies CATRRGGTDTQYF.

This clone occurred once. This chain connects TRBV27 to TRBJ2-1; no clear D. Germline lookup yields CDR1 MNHEY and CDR2 SMNVEV (reference sequence). The CDR3 spans 14 residues. Between the trimmed V and J ends, which lost 5 bases and 0 bases, there was a span of 8 bases. The CDR3 DNA reads TGTGCCAGCAGTCCCTCGAGCTCCTACAATGAGCAGTTCTTC. Translated: CASSPSSSYNEQFF.

The chain joins TRBV28 to TRBJ2-3, with 9 bases matching TRBD2. CDR3 size: 21 residues. Germline V gene data show CDR1 as MDHEN and CDR2 as SYDVKM. J lost 0 bases, V lost 5 bases, and 21 bases had no gene match. The CDR3 coding sequence is TGTGCCAGCAGTCCCAATCATGGAGCTGTTAAAGCGGGAGGCAGCACAGATACGCAGTATTTT. Residues: CASSPNHGAVKAGGSTDTQYF.

The J gene is TRBJ2-1, the V gene TRBV9; D may be TRBD2 (6 bases). Trimming stripped 4 bases from V and 5 bases from J, with 16 bases between. Germline V gene lookup returns CDR1 SGDLS and CDR2 YYNGEE. This CDR3 contains 15 residues. As DNA, the CDR3 is TGTGCCAGCAGCCAAACCGGGAGCCCTCACAATGAGCAGTTCTTC. Amino acid sequence: CASSQTGSPHNEQFF.

V is TRBV6-5 and J is TRBJ1-5; tentatively, D is TRBD1 (6 bases). Trimming shortened V by 8 bases and J by 4 bases, and 15 bases separated the two germline ends. CDR3 length: 14 amino acids. CDR1 and CDR2 (germline): MNHEY, SVGAGI. The CDR3 here is CASRQVGRNQPQHF. The CDR3 bases are TGTGCCAGCCGACAGGTAGGACGAAATCAGCCCCAGCATTTT.

The V gene is TRBV9, the J gene TRBJ2-1, with a weak D call TRBD2 (6 bases). Germline CDR1 reads SGDLS; CDR2 reads YYNGEE. V lost 4 bases, J lost 9 bases, and 17 bases lay in between. This CDR3 has 14 amino acids. In nucleotides, the CDR3 is TGTGCCAGCAGCCTCGGGACTCCGGCTCGTGAGCAGTTCTTC. Protein product: CASSLGTPAREQFF.

This clone was detected a few times. This chain joins TRBV4-1 and TRBJ1-5; TRBD1 might be the D (6 bases). From germline, CDR1 is MGHRA and CDR2 YSYEKL. There are 15 residues in the CDR3. The V end was cut by 4 bases, the J end by 2 bases, with 12 bases between. The CDR3 reads CASSLGTWGNQPQHF. CDR3 coding DNA: TGCGCCAGCAGCCTGGGGACATGGGGCAATCAGCCCCAGCATTTT.